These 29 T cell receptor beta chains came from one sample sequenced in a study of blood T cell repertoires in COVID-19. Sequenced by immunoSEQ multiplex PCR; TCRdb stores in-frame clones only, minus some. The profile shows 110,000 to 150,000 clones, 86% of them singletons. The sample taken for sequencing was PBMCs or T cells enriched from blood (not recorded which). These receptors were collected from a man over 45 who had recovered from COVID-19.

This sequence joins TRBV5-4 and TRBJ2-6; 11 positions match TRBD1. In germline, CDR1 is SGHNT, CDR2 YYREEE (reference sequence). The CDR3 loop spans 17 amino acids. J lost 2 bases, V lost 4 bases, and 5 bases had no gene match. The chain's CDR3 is CASSPGQGEAGANVLTF. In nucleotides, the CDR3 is TGTGCCAGCAGCCCGGGACAGGGGGAGGCTGGGGCCAACGTCCTGACTTTC.

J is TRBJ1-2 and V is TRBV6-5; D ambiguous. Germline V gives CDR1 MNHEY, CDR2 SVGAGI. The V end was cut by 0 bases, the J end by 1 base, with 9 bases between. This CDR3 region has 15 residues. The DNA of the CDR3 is TGTGCCAGCAGTTACTCGAGTTCGCTTAACTATGGCTACACCTTC. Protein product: CASSYSSSLNYGYTF.

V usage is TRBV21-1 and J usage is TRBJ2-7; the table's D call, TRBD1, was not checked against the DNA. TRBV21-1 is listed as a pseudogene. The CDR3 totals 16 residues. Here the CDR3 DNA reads TGTGCCAGCAGCATTTCCGGGACAGGGGGGGCCTACGAGCAGTACTTC. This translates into CASSISGTGGAYEQYF.

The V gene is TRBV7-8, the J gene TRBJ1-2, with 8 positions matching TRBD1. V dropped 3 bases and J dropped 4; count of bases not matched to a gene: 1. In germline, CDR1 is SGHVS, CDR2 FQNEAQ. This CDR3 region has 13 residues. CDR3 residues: CASSLQGAYGYTF. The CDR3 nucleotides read TGTGCCAGCAGCTTGCAGGGGGCCTATGGCTACACCTTC.

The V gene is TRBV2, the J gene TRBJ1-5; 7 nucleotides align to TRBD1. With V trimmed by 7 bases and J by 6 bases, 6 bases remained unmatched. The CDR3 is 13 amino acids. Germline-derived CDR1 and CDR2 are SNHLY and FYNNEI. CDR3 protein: CASTAEGAQPQHF. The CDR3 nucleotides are TGTGCCAGCACCGCGGAGGGGGCTCAGCCCCAGCATTTT.

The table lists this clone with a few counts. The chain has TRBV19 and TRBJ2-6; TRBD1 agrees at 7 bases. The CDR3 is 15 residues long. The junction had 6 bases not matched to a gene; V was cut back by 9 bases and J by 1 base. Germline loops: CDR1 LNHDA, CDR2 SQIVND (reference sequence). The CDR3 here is CASLQTGSGANVLTF. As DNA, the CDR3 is TGTGCCAGCTTACAGACAGGGTCTGGGGCCAACGTCCTGACTTTC.

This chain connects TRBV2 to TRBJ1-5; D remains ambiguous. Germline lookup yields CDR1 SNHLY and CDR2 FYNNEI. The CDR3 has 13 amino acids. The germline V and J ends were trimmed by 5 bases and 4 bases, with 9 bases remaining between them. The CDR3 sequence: CASSSAGNQPQHF. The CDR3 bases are TGTGCCAGCAGTTCGGCGGGTAATCAGCCCCAGCATTTT. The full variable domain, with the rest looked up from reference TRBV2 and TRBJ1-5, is EPEVTQTPSHQVTQMGQEVILRCVPISNHLYFYWYRQILGQKVEFLVSFYNNEISEKSEIFDDQFSVERPDGSNFTLKIRSTKLEDSAMYFCASSSAGNQPQHFGDGTRLSIL.

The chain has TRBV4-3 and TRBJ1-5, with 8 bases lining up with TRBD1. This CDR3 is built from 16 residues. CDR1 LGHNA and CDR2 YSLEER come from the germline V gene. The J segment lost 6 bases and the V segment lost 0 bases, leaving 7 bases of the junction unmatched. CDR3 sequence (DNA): TGCGCCAGCAGCCAAGATAGGACAGGGAGTGCTCAGCCCCAGCATTTT. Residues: CASSQDRTGSAQPQHF.

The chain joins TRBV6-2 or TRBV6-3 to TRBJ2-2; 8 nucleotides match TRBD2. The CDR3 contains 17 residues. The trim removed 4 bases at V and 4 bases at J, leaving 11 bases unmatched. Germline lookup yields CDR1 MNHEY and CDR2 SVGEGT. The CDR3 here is CASSWVRFGGATGELFF. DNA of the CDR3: TGTGCCAGCAGTTGGGTTCGATTCGGGGGGGCCACCGGGGAGCTGTTTTTT.

CDR3 sequence: CASSSGPRENQPQHF. The CDR3, as DNA: TGTGCCAGCAGTTCGGGTCCGAGAGAAAATCAGCCCCAGCATTTT. This rearrangement joins TRBV27 to TRBJ1-5; D is undetermined. With 4 bases removed from V and 4 bases from J, the gap between germline ends came to 14 bases. Germline V lookup: CDR1 MNHEY, CDR2 SMNVEV (reference sequence). This CDR3 region has 15 residues.

CDR3: CASSLTAEGFNYGYTF. The CDR3 DNA sequence: TGTGCCAGCAGCCTCACTGCCGAGGGTTTTAACTATGGCTACACCTTC. The V and J genes are TRBV11-2 and TRBJ1-2; no clear D. The germline V gene encodes CDR1 SGHAT and CDR2 FQNNGV. Deletions cut 5 bases from V and 1 base from J, with 17 bases between. This CDR3 comprises 16 residues.

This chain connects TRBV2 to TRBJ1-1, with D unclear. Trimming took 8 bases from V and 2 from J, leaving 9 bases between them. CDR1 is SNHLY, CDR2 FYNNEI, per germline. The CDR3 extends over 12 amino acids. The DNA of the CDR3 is TGTGCCAGCCGATACAGTAACACTGAAGCTTTCTTT. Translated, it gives CASRYSNTEAFF.

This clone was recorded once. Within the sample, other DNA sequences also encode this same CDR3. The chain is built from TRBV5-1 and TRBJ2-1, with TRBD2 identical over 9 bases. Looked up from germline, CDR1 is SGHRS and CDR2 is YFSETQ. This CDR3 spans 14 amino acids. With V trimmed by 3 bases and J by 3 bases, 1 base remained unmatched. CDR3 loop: CASSSAGGYNEQFF. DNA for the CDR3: TGCGCCAGCAGCTCAGCGGGGGGCTACAATGAGCAGTTCTTC.

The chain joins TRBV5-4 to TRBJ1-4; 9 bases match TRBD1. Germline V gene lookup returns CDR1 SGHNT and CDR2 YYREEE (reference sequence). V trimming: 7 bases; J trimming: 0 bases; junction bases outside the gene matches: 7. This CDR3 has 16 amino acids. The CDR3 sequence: CASGPQGASTNEKLFF. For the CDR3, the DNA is TGTGCCAGCGGACCACAGGGGGCGTCAACTAATGAAAAACTGTTTTTT. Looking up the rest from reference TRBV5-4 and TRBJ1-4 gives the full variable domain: ETGVTQSPTHLIKTRGQQVTLRCSSQSGHNTVSWYQQALGQGPQFIFQYYREEENGRGNFPPRFSGLQFPNYSSELNVNALELDDSALYLCASGPQGASTNEKLFFGSGTQLSVL.

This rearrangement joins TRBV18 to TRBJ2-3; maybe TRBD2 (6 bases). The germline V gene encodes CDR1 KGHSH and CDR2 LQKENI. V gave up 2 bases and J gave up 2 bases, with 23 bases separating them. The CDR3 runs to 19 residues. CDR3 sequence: CASSPGVVIWEEFTDTQYF. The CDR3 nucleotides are TGTGCCAGCTCACCAGGGGTCGTAATTTGGGAGGAATTCACAGATACGCAGTATTTT.

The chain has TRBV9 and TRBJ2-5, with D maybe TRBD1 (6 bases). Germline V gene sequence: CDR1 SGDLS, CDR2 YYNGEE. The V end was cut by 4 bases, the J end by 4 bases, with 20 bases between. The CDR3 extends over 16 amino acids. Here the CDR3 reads CASSWGPAGGVETQYF. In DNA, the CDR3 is TGTGCCAGCAGCTGGGGGCCGGCAGGAGGCGTAGAGACCCAGTACTTC.

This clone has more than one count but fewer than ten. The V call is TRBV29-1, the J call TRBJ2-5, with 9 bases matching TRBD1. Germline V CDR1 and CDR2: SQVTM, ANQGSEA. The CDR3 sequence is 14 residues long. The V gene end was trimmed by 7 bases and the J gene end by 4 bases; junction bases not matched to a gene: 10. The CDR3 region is CSGGTTGGGETQYF. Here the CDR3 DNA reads TGCAGCGGGGGCACGACAGGGGGTGGAGAGACCCAGTACTTC.

CDR3 in DNA: TGTGCCAGCAGCGTAGGGACTAGCGGGGACCTACAAGAGACCCAGTACTTC. Its protein is CASSVGTSGDLQETQYF. The V call is TRBV9, the J call TRBJ2-5; 12 bases are shared with TRBD2. CDR3 length: 17 amino acids. CDR1 and CDR2 (germline): SGDLS, YYNGEE. The trim removed 0 bases at V and 2 bases at J, leaving 5 bases unmatched. The whole variable domain, filled in from reference TRBV9 and TRBJ2-5, reads DSGVTQTPKHLITATGQRVTLRCSPRSGDLSVYWYQQSLDQGLQFLIQYYNGEERAKGNILERFSAQQFPDLHSELNLSSLELGDSALYFCASSVGTSGDLQETQYFGPGTRLLVL.

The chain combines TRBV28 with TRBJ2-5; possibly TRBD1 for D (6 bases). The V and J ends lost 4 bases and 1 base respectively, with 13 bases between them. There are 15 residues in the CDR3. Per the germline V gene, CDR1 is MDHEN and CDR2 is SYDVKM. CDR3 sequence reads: CASSSTRQAQETQYF. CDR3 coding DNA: TGTGCCAGCAGTTCAACTCGACAGGCCCAAGAGACCCAGTACTTC.

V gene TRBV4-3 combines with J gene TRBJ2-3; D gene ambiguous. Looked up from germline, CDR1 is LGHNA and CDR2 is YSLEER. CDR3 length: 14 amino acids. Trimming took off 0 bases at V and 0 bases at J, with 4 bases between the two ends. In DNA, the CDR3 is TGCGCCAGCAGCCAAGAAACTAGCACAGATACGCAGTATTTT. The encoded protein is CASSQETSTDTQYF.

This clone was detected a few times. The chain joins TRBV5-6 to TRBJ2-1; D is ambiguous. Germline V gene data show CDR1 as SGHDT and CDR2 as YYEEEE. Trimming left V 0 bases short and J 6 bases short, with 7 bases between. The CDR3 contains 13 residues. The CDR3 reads CASSLDSSNEQFF. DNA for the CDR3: TGTGCCAGCAGCTTGGACTCATCCAATGAGCAGTTCTTC.

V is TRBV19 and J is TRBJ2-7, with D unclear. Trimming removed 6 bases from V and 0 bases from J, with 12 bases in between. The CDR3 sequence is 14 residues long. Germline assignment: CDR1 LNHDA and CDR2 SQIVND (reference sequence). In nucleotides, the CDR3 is TGTGCCAGTAGCCCGGGTCTCAGCTCCTACGAGCAGTACTTC. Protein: CASSPGLSSYEQYF.

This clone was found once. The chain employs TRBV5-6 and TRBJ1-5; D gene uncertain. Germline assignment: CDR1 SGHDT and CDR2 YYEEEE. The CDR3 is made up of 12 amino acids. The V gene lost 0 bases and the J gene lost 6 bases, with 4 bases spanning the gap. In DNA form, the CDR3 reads TGTGCCAGCAGCTTGGGGGCTCAGCCCCAGCATTTT. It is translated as CASSLGAQPQHF. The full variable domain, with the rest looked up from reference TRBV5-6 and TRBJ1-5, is DAGVTQSPTHLIKTRGQQVTLRCSPKSGHDTVSWYQQALGQGPQFIFQYYEEEERQRGNFPDRFSGHQFPNYSSELNVNALLLGDSALYLCASSLGAQPQHFGDGTRLSIL.

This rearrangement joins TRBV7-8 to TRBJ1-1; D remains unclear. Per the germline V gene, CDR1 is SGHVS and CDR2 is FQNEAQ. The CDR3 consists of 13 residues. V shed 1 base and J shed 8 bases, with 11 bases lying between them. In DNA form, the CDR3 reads TGTGCCAGCAGCTTAGAGAGGCCAGCGGAAGCTTTCTTT. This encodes CASSLERPAEAFF.

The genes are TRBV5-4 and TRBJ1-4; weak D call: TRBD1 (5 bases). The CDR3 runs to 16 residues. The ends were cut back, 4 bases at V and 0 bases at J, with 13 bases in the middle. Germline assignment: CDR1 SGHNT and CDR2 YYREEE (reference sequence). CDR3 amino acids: CASSVKGRATNEKLFF. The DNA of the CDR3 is TGTGCCAGCAGCGTAAAGGGGCGCGCAACTAATGAAAAACTGTTTTTT.

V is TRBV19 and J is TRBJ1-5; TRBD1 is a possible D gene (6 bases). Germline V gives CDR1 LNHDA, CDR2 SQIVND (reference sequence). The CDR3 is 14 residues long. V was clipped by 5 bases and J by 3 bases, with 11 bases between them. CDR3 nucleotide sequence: TGTGCCAGTAGTCTACGACAGGCCAATCAGCCCCAGCATTTT. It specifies CASSLRQANQPQHF.

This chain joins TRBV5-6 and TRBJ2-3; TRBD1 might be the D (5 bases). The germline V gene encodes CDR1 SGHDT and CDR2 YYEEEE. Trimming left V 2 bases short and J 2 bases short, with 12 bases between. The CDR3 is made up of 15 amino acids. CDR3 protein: CASSFGHLFTDTQYF. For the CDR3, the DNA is TGTGCCAGCAGCTTCGGACACCTCTTCACAGATACGCAGTATTTT.

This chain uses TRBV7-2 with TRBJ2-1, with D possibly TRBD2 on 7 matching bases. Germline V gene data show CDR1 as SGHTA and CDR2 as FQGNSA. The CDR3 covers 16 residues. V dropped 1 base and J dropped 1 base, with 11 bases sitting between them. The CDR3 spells CASSLDRGASYNEQFF. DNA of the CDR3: TGTGCCAGCAGCTTAGATCGGGGGGCGTCCTACAATGAGCAGTTCTTC.

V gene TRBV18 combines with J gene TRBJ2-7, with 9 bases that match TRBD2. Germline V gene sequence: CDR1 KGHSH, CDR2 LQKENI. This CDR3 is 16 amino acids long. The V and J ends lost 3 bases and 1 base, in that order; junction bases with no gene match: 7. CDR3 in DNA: TGTGCCAGCTCACCTCGCCCTAGCGGGGAGTCCTACGAGCAGTACGTC. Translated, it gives CASSPRPSGESYEQYV.